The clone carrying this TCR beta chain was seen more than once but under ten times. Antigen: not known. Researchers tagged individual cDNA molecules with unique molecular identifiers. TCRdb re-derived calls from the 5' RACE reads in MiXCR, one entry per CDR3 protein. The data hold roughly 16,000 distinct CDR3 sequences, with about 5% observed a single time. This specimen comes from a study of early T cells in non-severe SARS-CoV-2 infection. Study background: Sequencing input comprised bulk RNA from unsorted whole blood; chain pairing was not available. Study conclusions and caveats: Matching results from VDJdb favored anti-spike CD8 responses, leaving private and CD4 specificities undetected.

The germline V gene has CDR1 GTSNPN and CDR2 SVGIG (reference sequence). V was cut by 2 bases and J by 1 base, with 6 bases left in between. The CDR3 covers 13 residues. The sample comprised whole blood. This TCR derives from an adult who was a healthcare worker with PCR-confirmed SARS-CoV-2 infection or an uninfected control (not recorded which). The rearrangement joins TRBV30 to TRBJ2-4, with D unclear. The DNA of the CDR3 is TGTGCCTGGAGTCCTGGGGCCAAAAACATTCAGTACTTC. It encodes CAWSPGAKNIQYF.